One sample yielded the 27 T cell receptor beta chains listed below, sequenced in a study of metastatic and nonmetastatic thyroid tumors. Thyroid surgery was preceded by no treatment in any patient. MiXCR reprocessed the PCR reads for TCRdb. The sample yields more than 10,000 clones, 20% to 30% seen once. Material for sequencing was adjacent normal tissue. The receptor set was obtained from a female donor with papillary thyroid cancer or a benign thyroid nodule (not recorded which). Some clones in this sample may be carry-over from other donors' samples.

This clone was recorded only once. A junction boundary mismatches the germline segment, possibly from a read error. The chain links TRBV11-2 to TRBJ2-3; D ambiguous. Germline V gene sequence: CDR1 SGHAT, CDR2 FQNNGV. The CDR3 consists of 12 residues. CDR3 loop: CANSFHLDMQYF. CDR3 nucleotides: TGTGCCAACAGCTTTCATCTGGATATGCAGTATTTT.

Many counts were recorded for this clone. This sequence joins TRBV4-2 and TRBJ1-2; 9 bases are a match to TRBD1. The CDR3 sequence is 16 residues long. Germline-derived CDR1 and CDR2 are LGHNA and YNFKEQ. The V gene end was trimmed by 3 bases and the J gene end by 3 bases; junction bases not matched to a gene: 8. CDR3 nucleotides: TGTGCCAGCAGCCACGGCGACAGGGGGAGGGACTATGGCTACACCTTC. Its translation is CASSHGDRGRDYGYTF.

The J gene is TRBJ2-3, the V gene TRBV20-1; TRBD2 agrees at 14 bases. This CDR3 spans 15 amino acids. Germline trimming cut 5 bases from V and 4 bases from J; bases unmatched to any gene: 5. Germline CDR1 and CDR2: DFQATT and SNEGSKA (reference sequence). Here the CDR3 DNA reads TGCAGTGCTGGAGGGACTAGCGGGAGTCCAGATACGCAGTATTTT. It specifies CSAGGTSGSPDTQYF.

This clone is labeled medium-sized. The V and J genes are TRBV7-8 and TRBJ1-1, with D possibly being TRBD1 (6 bases). The V end lost 3 bases, the J end lost 4 bases, and 9 bases lay between the germline ends. Looked up from germline, CDR1 is SGHVS and CDR2 is FQNEAQ. CDR3 length equals 13 residues. CDR3: CASSLGARTEAFF. The CDR3 DNA reads TGTGCCAGCAGCTTGGGGGCGCGCACTGAAGCTTTCTTT.

This clone was counted ten times or more. V gene TRBV20-1 combines with J gene TRBJ1-5, with D hard to call. Between the trimmed V and J ends, which lost 6 bases and 2 bases, there was a span of 20 bases. CDR1 and CDR2 (germline): DFQATT, SNEGSKA (reference sequence). This CDR3 has 16 residues. CDR3 protein: CSASRFRVGGNQPQHF. Written as DNA, the CDR3 is TGCAGTGCCTCGCGCTTTAGGGTCGGGGGCAATCAGCCCCAGCATTTT.

By sample fraction, this clone is medium-sized (0.01 to 0.1%). The V call is TRBV7-6, the J call TRBJ2-7; 8 bases are a match to TRBD2. The CDR3 has 14 amino acids. Unmatched junction bases numbered 8, after V lost 6 bases and J lost 4 bases. Germline V gives CDR1 SGHVS, CDR2 FNYEAQ. DNA for the CDR3: TGTGCCAGCAGTCCCGGGAGCGGGGGATACGAGCAGTACTTC. Its translation: CASSPGSGGYEQYF.

This clone came up many times. It may be a read error: a sequence one base away is much more abundant. The genes are TRBV15 and TRBJ2-7; weak D call: TRBD1 (5 bases). The V gene's germline CDR1 is LNHNV and CDR2 YYDKDF (reference sequence). The CDR3 has 15 residues. The CDR3 here is CATSRDQGLGYERYF. The CDR3 nucleotides are TGTGCCACCAGCAGAGATCAGGGTTTGGGGTACGAGCGGTACTTC.

Within the sample, this clone is medium-sized. In DNA, the CDR3 is TGTGCCAGCAGTGAGGGACTAGGAGTCACTGAGCAGTTCTTC. It is translated as CASSEGLGVTEQFF. The rearrangement uses TRBV27 and TRBJ2-1, with TRBD2 matching 8 bases. The CDR3 runs 14 residues. V dropped 5 bases and J dropped 9; count of bases not matched to a gene: 9. Germline CDR1 is MNHEY and CDR2 is SMNVEV (reference sequence).

This clone was found many times. A single base separates this from a much larger clone, so it may be a read error. The chain has TRBV6-2 or TRBV6-3 and TRBJ2-7, with 7 bases matching TRBD2. CDR3 length: 15 amino acids. With 4 bases clipped from V and 1 base from J, the junction kept 7 bases outside the gene matches. Germline-derived CDR1 and CDR2 are MNHEY and SVGEGT. CDR3 region: CASSSFPAGSYEQYF. The CDR3 DNA reads TGTGCCAGCAGTTCGTTCCCAGCGGGATCCTACGAGCAGTACTTC.

As for this clone: The junction shows a germline mismatch at one end, possibly a read error. CDR3 region: CASGDLRGTQYF. CDR3 nucleotides: TGTGCCAGCGGTGACCTTAGAGGGACCCAGTACTTC. The V call is TRBV2, the J call TRBJ2-5; D gene unclear. The CDR3 contains 12 residues. Germline V gives CDR1 SNHLY, CDR2 FYNNEI. The full variable domain, rest sourced from reference TRBV2 and TRBJ2-5, is EPEVTQTPSHQVTQMGQEVILRCVPISNHLYFYWYRQILGQKVEFLVSFYNNEISEKSEIFDDQFSVERPDGSNFTLKIRSTKLEDSAMYFCASGDLRGTQYFGPGTRLLVL.

This clone showed up just a few times. The chain recombines TRBV28 with TRBJ2-3; possible D gene TRBD1, 5 bases. This CDR3 is 15 amino acids long. Germline loops: CDR1 MDHEN, CDR2 SYDVKM. V was clipped by 4 bases and J by 2 bases, with 13 bases between them. For the CDR3, the DNA is TGTGCCAGCAGTTGGGGAAGGACAAACACAGATACGCAGTATTTT. It specifies CASSWGRTNTDTQYF.

In its sample, this clone ranks as medium-sized. CDR3 region: CAIRSVSNYGYTF. CDR3 bases: TGTGCCATCAGATCTGTCTCAAACTATGGCTACACCTTC. The chain employs TRBV28 and TRBJ1-2; D remains ambiguous. CDR1 and CDR2 (germline): MDHEN, SYDVKM. Trimming left V 10 bases short and J 2 bases short, with 14 bases between. CDR3 length: 13 residues.

The rearrangement uses TRBV30 and TRBJ1-2; a possible D gene is TRBD1 (5 bases). Germline CDR1 is GTSNPN and CDR2 is SVGIG (reference sequence). This CDR3 has 11 residues. Between the trimmed V and J ends, which lost 0 bases and 8 bases, there was a span of 7 bases. CDR3 sequence reads: CAWSVGVGYTF. The CDR3 DNA follows: TGTGCCTGGAGTGTAGGGGTGGGCTACACCTTC.

The V call is TRBV28, the J call TRBJ2-7; D gene ambiguous. Deletions cut 6 bases from V and 0 bases from J, with 3 bases between. The CDR3 is 11 amino acids. Germline CDR1 reads MDHEN; CDR2 reads SYDVKM. CDR3 DNA sequence: TGTGCCAGCAGCCACTCCTACGAGCAGTACTTC. Its translation: CASSHSYEQYF.

This clone was found a few times. The chain combines TRBV12-3 or TRBV12-4 with TRBJ2-3, with 9 bases aligning to TRBD1. Trimming took 3 bases from V and 10 from J; bases not matched to a gene: 5. The CDR3 loop spans 13 amino acids. CDR3 loop: CASSFAGQGSQYF. For the CDR3, the DNA is TGTGCCAGCAGTTTCGCGGGACAGGGTTCGCAGTATTTT.

CDR3 sequence (DNA): TGTGCCAGCAGTGAAGCGCTTTCCGCGCTGGGCGAGCAGTACTTC. Its protein is CASSEALSALGEQYF. The V call is TRBV6-1, the J call TRBJ2-7; no firm D call. Trimming took off 0 bases at V and 6 bases at J, with 15 bases between the two ends. Germline CDR1 is MNHNS and CDR2 is SASEGT. This CDR3 region has 15 residues.

The table lists this clone with many counts. For the CDR3, the DNA is TGTGCCAGCAGCTTCGACGTCGATGAGCAGTTCTTC. Its protein is CASSFDVDEQFF. The chain links TRBV11-2 to TRBJ2-1; no definite D call. V lost 3 bases and J 8 bases, leaving 8 bases between the germline ends. This CDR3 is built from 12 residues. CDR1 and CDR2 (germline): SGHAT, FQNNGV.

In its sample, this clone was seen many times. The chain links TRBV5-1 to TRBJ2-5, with 10 bases aligning to TRBD2. With 4 bases clipped from V and 4 bases from J, the junction kept 7 bases outside the gene matches. Germline V lookup: CDR1 SGHRS, CDR2 YFSETQ. There are 15 residues in the CDR3. CDR3 residues: CASSPGLADGETQYF. CDR3 sequence (DNA): TGCGCCAGCAGCCCCGGACTAGCGGACGGAGAGACCCAGTACTTC. The whole variable domain, remainder taken from reference TRBV5-1 and TRBJ2-5, is KAGVTQTPRYLIKTRGQQVTLSCSPISGHRSVSWYQQTPGQGLQFLFEYFSETQRNKGNFPGRFSGRQFSNSRSEMNVSTLELGDSALYLCASSPGLADGETQYFGPGTRLLVL.

The CDR3 sequence is CASGGGGRSYEQYF. The CDR3 DNA is TGTGCCAGCGGGGGTGGAGGTAGGTCCTACGAGCAGTACTTC. The chain has TRBV6-1 and TRBJ2-7; D assignment may be TRBD1 or TRBD2 (5 bases each). CDR1 and CDR2 from the germline V gene are MNHNS and SASEGT. The CDR3 is 14 amino acids. V was shortened by 8 bases and J by 1 base, with 15 bases between the two germline ends.

This clone was seen at least ten times. This chain links TRBV29-1 with TRBJ2-2; D may be TRBD1 or TRBD2 (5 bases each). V dropped 5 bases and J dropped 0 bases, with 13 bases sitting between them. CDR3 length: 15 amino acids. Germline V CDR1 and CDR2: SQVTM, ANQGSEA. The CDR3 sequence is CSVPLGAANTGELFF. For the CDR3, the DNA is TGCAGCGTTCCCCTCGGGGCAGCGAACACCGGGGAGCTGTTTTTT.

V usage is TRBV6-1 and J usage is TRBJ1-6; 9 positions match TRBD1. Trimming at V came to 6 bases and at J to 17 bases, leaving 20 bases not matched to a gene. Germline CDR1 and CDR2: MNHNS and SASEGT. The CDR3 extends over 16 amino acids. This CDR3 reads CASRRKGQGMSSHIHF. The CDR3 coding sequence is TGTGCCAGCAGACGCAAGGGACAGGGTATGAGTTCACACATCCACTTT.

A single count supports this clone. The rearrangement links TRBV5-1 to TRBJ2-7, with 8 bases matching TRBD2. From germline, CDR1 is SGHRS and CDR2 YFSETQ. The CDR3 has 16 residues. J was trimmed by 3 bases and V by 1 base; bases with no gene match: 9. CDR3 nucleotides: TGCGCCAGCAGCTTGTTGCTGGGACTAGGTATCTACGAGCAGTACTTC. Encoded protein: CASSLLLGLGIYEQYF.

The rearrangement links TRBV5-4 to TRBJ2-7; no clear D gene. CDR1 is SGHNT and CDR2 is YYREEE in the germline V gene (reference sequence). The V end lost 1 base, the J end lost 1 base, and 6 bases lay between the germline ends. This CDR3 has 13 amino acids. The CDR3 DNA follows: TGTGCCAGCAGCTTGATTGTTTCCTACGAGCAGTACTTC. Protein sequence: CASSLIVSYEQYF.

This clone was recorded many times. V is TRBV7-9 and J is TRBJ2-5; D gene unclear. The CDR3 is made up of 12 amino acids. CDR1 SEHNR and CDR2 FQNEAQ come from the germline V gene (reference sequence). V was trimmed by 2 bases and J by 3 bases, leaving 4 bases between them. The DNA for the CDR3 is TGTGCCAGCAGCTTAAAGGAAGAGACCCAGTACTTC. Translation: CASSLKEETQYF.

This clone has a handful of counts. It may be a read error: a sequence one base away is much more abundant. Distinct nucleotide sequences in the sample also encode this CDR3. The V gene is TRBV7-3, the J gene TRBJ2-3; TRBD2 is a possible D gene (5 bases). In germline, CDR1 is SGHTA, CDR2 FQGTGA. This CDR3 region has 16 residues. The CDR3 is CASSLTGTSSTDTQYF. The CDR3 coding sequence is TGTGCCAGCAGCTTAACGGGAACCTCTAGCACAGATACACAGTATTTT. The full variable domain, its missing parts supplied by reference TRBV7-3 and TRBJ2-3, is GAGVSQTPSNKVTEKGKYVELRCDPISGHTALYWYRQSLGQGPEFLIYFQGTGAADDSGLPNDRFFAVRPEGSVSTLKIQRTERGDSAVYLCASSLTGTSSTDTQYFGPGTRLTVL.

A word on this clone: A read error may produce the germline difference seen at one junction end. Distinct nucleotide sequences in the sample also encode this CDR3. The genes are TRBV6-1 and TRBJ1-2, with a weak D call TRBD1 (6 bases). From germline, CDR1 is MNHNS and CDR2 SASEGT. CDR3 length equals 14 residues. The CDR3 protein is CASARGGAGYGYTF. The CDR3 DNA reads as TGTGCCAGCGCAAGGGGGGGGGCAGGCTATGGCTACACATTC.

This clone is categorized as medium-sized. The CDR3 sequence is CASSRPWTTRRYNEQFF. The CDR3 nucleotides are TGTGCCAGCAGTCGTCCATGGACTACAAGACGTTACAATGAGCAGTTCTTC. The genes are TRBV6-5 and TRBJ2-1; D is perhaps TRBD2 (6 bases). The CDR3 length is 17 residues. Deletions cut 5 bases from V and 4 bases from J, with 21 bases between. Germline loops: CDR1 MNHEY, CDR2 SVGAGI.